The source of this TCR beta chain is a study of OX40 agonist ivuxolimab in advanced cancers. Study background: Across the patients, intravenous ivuxolimab was delivered every 2 weeks at 0.01 to 10 mg/kg. Partial responses were recorded for three patients, including one with hepatocellular carcinoma and two with cutaneous melanoma. Findings of the study overall: Averaged across samples, CD8+ T cells carried more expanded clones than CD4+ did.

The table came from immunoSEQ multiplex PCR; TCRdb's copy has only in-frame clones and leaves some out. The table has about 70,000 clones, around 85% seen once; the top ten hold 6.1%. The CDR3 extends over 17 amino acids. V lost 0 bases, J lost 5 bases, and 19 bases lay in between. Looked up from germline, CDR1 is LGHNA and CDR2 is YSLEER. With respect to this clone: Antigen specificity is unknown.

Autoimmune disease history or systemic immunosuppression barred patients. The sequences come from CD4+ or CD8+ T cells sorted from blood, collected in a trial of the OX40 agonist ivuxolimab. This chain connects TRBV4-3 to TRBJ1-2; the D is unclear. The origin of this receptor is an adult with an advanced solid tumor such as melanoma, head and neck, liver or kidney cancer. The CDR3 coding sequence is TGCGCCAGCAGCCAAGATCTGGATCAGGTTTTAAATTATGGCTACACCTTC. Amino acids: CASSQDLDQVLNYGYTF.